The clone carrying this T cell receptor (beta chain) was counted only a few times. Its antigen remains unknown. The same CDR3 also results from other DNA sequences found in this sample. Produced via immunoSEQ multiplex PCR; TCRdb's table is partial and in-frame only. Among just under 30,000 clones listed, about four fifths were seen once. The V end was cut by 3 bases, the J end by 2 bases, with 16 bases between. Germline CDR1 and CDR2: SGDLS and YYNGEE. This CDR3 spans 16 amino acids. The sample is drawn from a study of graft-versus-host responses after intestinal transplantation. Background on the study: Recipients had transplants, and these were multivisceral, liver-intestinal, or isolated intestinal. Findings of the study overall: GvH clones turned up in recipient marrow; some had shown up first in ileum or blood.

Both intraepithelial and lamina propria lymphocytes were released by processing graft tissue. J is TRBJ2-3 and V is TRBV9; weak D call: TRBD1 (6 bases). The source was ileum tissue, collected 98 days after intestinal transplantation. This clonotype was obtained from a human patient who received an intestinal transplant, so some T cells may come from the graft donor. CDR3 sequence (DNA): TGTGCCAGCAGCGCGAAAACAGGGTATTCCACAGATACGCAGTATTTT. Amino acids: CASSAKTGYSTDTQYF. The variable domain in full, completed from reference TRBV9 and TRBJ2-3, reads DSGVTQTPKHLITATGQRVTLRCSPRSGDLSVYWYQQSLDQGLQFLIQYYNGEERAKGNILERFSAQQFPDLHSELNLSSLELGDSALYFCASSAKTGYSTDTQYFGPGTRLTVL.